The source of this TCR beta chain is a study of vaccination and CD4 T cells after COVID-19. Sequenced with the Oncomine TCR Beta short-read assay was DNA taken from cultured CD4+ T cells. Via MiXCR, TCRdb re-called the PCR reads, giving one row per CDR3 protein. The top ten clones hold less than 25% of a sample with around 13,000 distinct CDR3 sequences, roughly four fifths of them seen once. Treatment described: approximately 10-day PBMC culture with coronavirus spike peptide pools or control peptides (ViraFEST assay). The ends were cut back, 4 bases at V and 8 bases at J, with 14 bases in the middle. The germline V gene has CDR1 LNHDA and CDR2 SQIVND (reference sequence). The CDR3 loop spans 13 amino acids. This clonotype was seen a few times. Its target is unknown.

The chain uses TRBV19 and TRBJ1-2; D not certain. Sequencing was carried out using CD4+ T cells from blood, cultured in vitro. This clonotype was obtained from a human donor who had recovered from COVID-19. Here the CDR3 reads CASSNRLWEGYTF. The CDR3 DNA sequence: TGTGCCAGTAGTAACCGACTCTGGGAGGGCTACACCTTC.